These 13 T cell receptor beta chains were all obtained from the same sample, sequenced in a study of OX40 agonist ivuxolimab in advanced cancers. The data were produced by immunoSEQ multiplex PCR, yet TCRdb's version contains in-frame clones alone and is incomplete. This repertoire shows about 76,000 clones, more than 75% found once; its top ten account for 2% to 3%. Specimen: CD4+ or CD8+ T cells sorted from blood, collected in a trial of the OX40 agonist ivuxolimab. The receptors were sampled from an adult with an advanced solid tumor such as melanoma, head and neck, liver or kidney cancer.

A note on this clone: A junction end diverges from the germline sequence, so it may reflect a read error. The chain has TRBV30 and TRBJ2-3; TRBD1 matches at 9 bases. The CDR3 sequence is 13 residues long. Germline CDR1 GTSNPN, CDR2 SVGIG (reference sequence). CDR3 amino acids: CAWGVQGADTQYF. DNA for the CDR3: TGTGCCTGGGGTGTACAGGGGGCTGATACGCAGTATTTT.

Comments on this clone: The sample contains more than one DNA sequence encoding this CDR3. The CDR3 DNA reads TGTGCCAGCTCACCGACACTCTACGAGCAGTACTTC. Its protein is CASSPTLYEQYF. V is TRBV18 and J is TRBJ2-7; D not certain. This CDR3 region has 12 residues. From germline, CDR1 is KGHSH and CDR2 LQKENI. The ends were cut back, 3 bases at V and 3 bases at J, with 6 bases in the middle.

A note on this clone: At one of its ends the junction is not consistent with the germline gene, which may arise from a read error. The CDR3 DNA reads as TGTGCCAGCAAGACACAGGGATCCAACACTGAAACTTTCTTT. Its protein is CASKTQGSNTETFF. V gene TRBV6-6 combines with J gene TRBJ1-1, with D possibly matching TRBD1 (6 bases). The CDR3 contains 14 residues. Germline V gene sequence: CDR1 MNHNY, CDR2 SVGAGI (reference sequence).

The table lists this clone with a count of one. The chain recombines TRBV5-1 with TRBJ2-7; 7 bases line up with TRBD1. CDR1 SGHRS and CDR2 YFSETQ come from the germline V gene. The CDR3 consists of 13 residues. V shed 4 bases and J 2 bases; nucleotides not matched to a gene: 3. This CDR3 reads CASSTQGTYEQYF. The CDR3 DNA sequence: TGCGCCAGCAGCACACAGGGGACCTACGAGCAGTACTTC.

The chain uses TRBV5-6 and TRBJ2-3; no firm D call. Germline lookup yields CDR1 SGHDT and CDR2 YYEEEE. The length of the CDR3 is 13 residues. Trimming left V 3 bases short and J 2 bases short, with 7 bases between. The CDR3 DNA reads TGTGCCAGCAGCTCCACAACCACAGATACGCAGTATTTT. This sequence encodes CASSSTTTDTQYF.

This clone occurred once. The CDR3 nucleotides read TGTGCCAGCAGCTCAGTAGGGGGAAGGACCTATGGCTACACCTTC. Translating gives CASSSVGGRTYGYTF. The V gene is TRBV7-9, the J gene TRBJ1-2, with D possibly being TRBD1 (6 bases). The V and J ends lost 4 bases and 4 bases respectively, with 16 bases between them. CDR1 and CDR2 from the germline V gene are SEHNR and FQNEAQ (reference sequence). CDR3 size: 15 residues.

This clone has just a few counts. The chain has TRBV7-9 and TRBJ1-1, with a possible D match to TRBD1 (5 bases). CDR3 length: 13 residues. With 1 base removed from V and 7 bases from J, the gap between germline ends came to 10 bases. Germline V gene lookup returns CDR1 SEHNR and CDR2 FQNEAQ (reference sequence). The CDR3 here is CASSLGDRIEAFF. Written as DNA, the CDR3 is TGTGCCAGCAGCTTAGGGGACCGCATTGAAGCTTTCTTT.

V and J are TRBV2 and TRBJ2-2; either TRBD1 or TRBD2 may fit D (6 bases each). Germline-derived CDR1 and CDR2 are SNHLY and FYNNEI. The germline V and J ends were trimmed by 6 bases and 0 bases, with 8 bases remaining between them. The CDR3 contains 14 residues. DNA of the CDR3: TGTGCCAGCAGGAGGGGGGCGAACACCGGGGAGCTGTTTTTT. Amino acids: CASRRGANTGELFF.

The chain links TRBV11-3 to TRBJ2-7, with 9 bases identical to TRBD1. Per the germline V gene, CDR1 is SGHNT and CDR2 is YENEEA. J lost 3 bases, V lost 0 bases, and 3 bases had no gene match. This CDR3 region has 15 residues. The CDR3 nucleotides are TGTGCCAGCAGCTTAGAGGGACAGGGCCGCTACGAGCAGTACTTC. Amino acid sequence: CASSLEGQGRYEQYF.

The table lists this clone with a few counts. The chain joins TRBV10-1 to TRBJ1-1; D possibly corresponds to TRBD1 (5 bases). Germline V gene data show CDR1 as WNHNN and CDR2 as SYGVQD (reference sequence). The CDR3 length is 14 residues. V gave up 6 bases and J gave up 0 bases, with 11 bases separating them. The CDR3 nucleotides are TGCGCCAGCAGCCGGGACTCGATGAACACTGAAGCTTTCTTT. Translated: CASSRDSMNTEAFF.

The V gene is TRBV30, the J gene TRBJ2-3; 9 nucleotides match TRBD2. V dropped 2 bases and J dropped 0; count of bases not matched to a gene: 9. This CDR3 has 17 amino acids. From germline, CDR1 is GTSNPN and CDR2 SVGIG (reference sequence). In nucleotides, the CDR3 is TGTGCCTGGAGTAAATTTAGCGGGGGCTCGAGCACAGATACGCAGTATTTT. Translation: CAWSKFSGGSSTDTQYF. Full variable domain (missing parts from reference TRBV30 and TRBJ2-3): SQTIHQWPATLVQPVGSPLSLECTVEGTSNPNLYWYRQAAGRGLQLLFYSVGIGQISSEVPQNLSASRPQDRQFILSSKKLLLSDSGFYLCAWSKFSGGSSTDTQYFGPGTRLTVL.

This chain joins TRBV18 and TRBJ2-1, with 10 bases that match TRBD1. With V trimmed by 2 bases and J by 5 bases, 6 bases remained unmatched. Germline CDR1 reads KGHSH; CDR2 reads LQKENI. The CDR3 spans 16 residues. The CDR3 loop reads CASSPWGQGNHNEQFF. CDR3 nucleotide sequence: TGTGCCAGCTCACCATGGGGACAGGGGAACCACAATGAGCAGTTCTTC.

The rearrangement uses TRBV18 and TRBJ2-7; D is possibly TRBD1 (5 bases). The CDR3 covers 14 residues. Trimming shortened V by 0 bases and J by 4 bases, and 10 bases separated the two germline ends. Germline CDR1 reads KGHSH; CDR2 reads LQKENI. This CDR3 reads CASSPPTDGYEQYF. CDR3 in DNA: TGTGCCAGCTCACCACCGACAGATGGTTACGAGCAGTACTTC.